This TCR beta chain derives from a study of T cells in Graves' hyperthyroidism and ophthalmopathy. Uncontrolled infection, other autoimmune disease, pregnancy or lactation disqualified patients from enrolment. Clinical symptoms, serum thyroxine and TRAb, thyroid ultrasound and orbital computed tomography were used for the diagnoses. The TCR beta CDR3 regions underwent amplification using RNA transcripts as the source. First-round RT-PCR targeting the TCR CDR3 was performed with the HTBI primer set. TCRdb called the multiplex PCR reads again in MiXCR, with one record for every CDR3 protein. The repertoire includes roughly 290,000 distinct CDR3 sequences, about 17% of them detected once, and approximately 57% sits in the top ten. CDR1 is KGHDR and CDR2 is SFDVKD in the germline V gene. The CDR3 extends over 15 amino acids. Between the trimmed V and J ends, which lost 7 bases and 5 bases, there was a span of 16 bases.

The rearrangement uses TRBV24-1 and TRBJ2-2, with D unclear. This clonotype was obtained from a woman aged 60-75 years with Graves' ophthalmopathy. Sequencing was performed on blood. CDR3 loop: CATSPGPLLTGELFF. In DNA, the CDR3 is TGTGCCACCAGCCCCGGACCCCTCTTGACCGGGGAGCTGTTTTTT.